The clone carrying this TCR beta chain was picked up one time. Its target is not known. The CDR3 is 12 residues long. The V end lost 4 bases, the J end lost 3 bases, and 3 bases lay between the germline ends. CDR1 is KGHSY and CDR2 is FQNENV in the germline V gene. TCRdb's copy holds only in-frame clones and misses some; the assay was immunoSEQ multiplex PCR. The sample lists about 20,000 clones; around 84% were seen once. The sample belongs to a study of somatic mutations in cytotoxic T cells in rheumatoid arthritis. Whole-study results and caveats: Clonality measured in CD8+ T cells did not differ significantly between rheumatoid arthritis patients and age-matched healthy controls.

This receptor was taken from a woman between 45 and 65 years old in good health. This rearrangement joins TRBV16 to TRBJ2-2; no reliable D call. Sequences were obtained from CD8+ T cells sorted from blood. CDR3 nucleotides: TGTGCCAGCAGCCCAGACACCGGGGAGCTGTTTTTT. As protein: CASSPDTGELFF.